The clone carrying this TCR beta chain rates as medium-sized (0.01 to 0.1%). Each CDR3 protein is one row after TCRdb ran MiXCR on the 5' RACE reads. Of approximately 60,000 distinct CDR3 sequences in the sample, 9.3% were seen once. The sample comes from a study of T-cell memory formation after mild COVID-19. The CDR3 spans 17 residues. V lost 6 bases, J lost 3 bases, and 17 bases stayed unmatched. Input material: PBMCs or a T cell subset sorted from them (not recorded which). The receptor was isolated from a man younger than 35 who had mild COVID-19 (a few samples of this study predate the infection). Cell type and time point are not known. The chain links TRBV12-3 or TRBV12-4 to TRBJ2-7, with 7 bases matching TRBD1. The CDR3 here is CASRPNRQGVGDYEQYF. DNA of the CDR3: TGTGCCAGCAGGCCTAACCGACAGGGTGTAGGGGACTACGAGCAGTACTTC.